This entry lists 29 T cell receptor beta chains sequenced from one sample in a study of shared clonotypes between healthy human individuals. TCRdb's copy holds only in-frame clones and misses some; the assay was immunoSEQ multiplex PCR. The profile covers approximately 1,500,000 clones, with roughly 95% appearing a single time and roughly 1.2% taken by the ten largest. Sequencing was done on a sample of naive CD4+ T cells sorted from blood. Stated subset: CD45RA+ positively selected. Receptor source: a man younger than 45 in good health.

This clone was counted a single time. The chain is built from TRBV28 and TRBJ2-3; tentative D call: TRBD2 (6 bases). CDR1 is MDHEN, CDR2 SYDVKM, per germline. The CDR3 is 15 residues long. Trimming took 3 bases from V and 6 from J, leaving 16 bases between them. CDR3 DNA sequence: TGTGCCAGCAGTTTCCCGATATTTGGGGGGGATACGCAGTATTTT. Amino acids: CASSFPIFGGDTQYF.

The chain couples TRBV18 to TRBJ2-5; TRBD2 agrees at 8 bases. Trimming at V came to 1 base and at J to 5 bases, leaving 9 bases not matched to a gene. Looked up from germline, CDR1 is KGHSH and CDR2 is LQKENI. CDR3 length: 16 residues. The CDR3 loop reads CASSPLNGRGAETQYF. The CDR3 DNA sequence: TGTGCCAGCTCACCACTCAACGGGAGGGGTGCGGAGACCCAGTACTTC.

For this clone: At one end, the junction sequence differs from germline, possibly due to a read error. The chain's CDR3 is CAGSQDDGVGGDTQYF. DNA of the CDR3: TGTGCCGGCAGCCAAGATGACGGTGTTGGGGGAGATACGCAGTATTTT. This chain joins TRBV14 and TRBJ2-3; D may be TRBD1 or TRBD2 (5 bases each). The CDR3 covers 16 residues. The V gene's germline CDR1 is SGHDN and CDR2 FVKESK.

This clone was counted a single time. Other nucleotide sequences from this sample produce the same CDR3. V and J are TRBV20-1 and TRBJ2-7; D not resolved. This CDR3 region has 11 residues. Per the germline V gene, CDR1 is DFQATT and CDR2 is SNEGSKA (reference sequence). Trimming took 1 base from V and 3 from J, leaving 4 bases between them. The CDR3 reads CSARGRYEQYF. In DNA, the CDR3 is TGCAGTGCTAGAGGTCGCTACGAGCAGTACTTC.

A single count supports this clone. The J gene is TRBJ2-3, the V gene TRBV29-1; D remains unclear. The CDR3 loop spans 10 amino acids. V was pared by 5 bases and J by 6 bases, with 6 bases between. Germline V lookup: CDR1 SQVTM, CDR2 ANQGSEA. The CDR3 region is CSVNLDTQYF. The CDR3 coding sequence is TGCAGCGTTAATTTGGATACGCAGTATTTT.

J is TRBJ1-3 and V is TRBV6-1, with D possibly TRBD1 on 6 matching bases. The CDR3 totals 14 residues. In germline, CDR1 is MNHNS, CDR2 SASEGT. Trimming cost V 8 bases and J 0 bases, with 11 bases left between them. Here the CDR3 reads CASGQRVSGNTIYF. The DNA of the CDR3 is TGTGCCAGCGGACAGCGCGTCTCTGGAAACACCATATATTTT.

This chain uses TRBV13 with TRBJ2-7; 10 bases match TRBD2. Germline V CDR1 and CDR2: PRHDT, FYEKMQ (reference sequence). The trim removed 5 bases at V and 4 bases at J, leaving 5 bases unmatched. This CDR3 is built from 14 residues. This CDR3 reads CASSAGLADYEQYF. The CDR3 DNA reads as TGTGCCAGCAGCGCCGGACTAGCGGATTACGAGCAGTACTTC.

The V call is TRBV4-1, the J call TRBJ1-3; D remains unclear. The CDR3 length is 14 residues. Germline-derived CDR1 and CDR2 are MGHRA and YSYEKL. V was trimmed by 0 bases and J by 1 base, leaving 4 bases between them. The DNA for the CDR3 is TGCGCCAGCAGCCAAGATTATTCTGGAAACACCATATATTTT. Protein product: CASSQDYSGNTIYF.

The chain employs TRBV29-1 and TRBJ1-2; D possibly corresponds to TRBD1 (6 bases). The CDR3 consists of 13 residues. Trimming left V 7 bases short and J 2 bases short, with 14 bases between. Germline values: CDR1 SQVTM, CDR2 ANQGSEA. CDR3: CSARTTGNYGYTF. CDR3 sequence (DNA): TGCAGCGCCCGAACCACAGGGAACTATGGCTACACCTTC.

CDR3 sequence (DNA): TGTGCCAGCAGTGCTCTGGGTACTAACTATGGCTACACCTTC. It encodes CASSALGTNYGYTF. The chain recombines TRBV6-1 with TRBJ1-2; D call uncertain. V gave up 4 bases and J gave up 0 bases, with 9 bases separating them. Looked up from germline, CDR1 is MNHNS and CDR2 is SASEGT. The CDR3 runs to 14 residues.

This clone was picked up one time. The chain joins TRBV25-1 to TRBJ2-7, with D unclear. CDR3 size: 14 residues. Trimming removed 4 bases at V and 2 bases at J, with 12 bases between. The germline V gene encodes CDR1 MGHDK and CDR2 SYGVNS. CDR3 DNA: TGTGCCAGCAGTGGAAGGGATCGTACCTACGAGCAGTACTTC. Translation: CASSGRDRTYEQYF.

This chain uses TRBV10-3 with TRBJ1-5; D is perhaps TRBD1 (5 bases). The CDR3 loop spans 14 amino acids. V shed 6 bases and J shed 6 bases, with 15 bases lying between them. Germline values: CDR1 ENHRY, CDR2 SYGVKD. This CDR3 reads CAIRRETAGQPQHF. The DNA of the CDR3 is TGTGCCATCAGGAGGGAGACAGCGGGTCAGCCCCAGCATTTT.

Comment on this clone: The sample holds other DNA sequences that translate to the same CDR3. The chain couples TRBV28 to TRBJ1-2; D call uncertain. Germline V gene lookup returns CDR1 MDHEN and CDR2 SYDVKM. This CDR3 contains 12 residues. Trimming stripped 2 bases from V and 3 bases from J, with 4 bases between. CDR3 loop: CASSLRDYGYTF. The CDR3, as DNA: TGTGCCAGCAGTTTAAGGGACTATGGCTACACCTTC.

With respect to this clone: The sample carries other DNA sequences with the same CDR3. The chain links TRBV15 to TRBJ1-5, with unresolved D. The CDR3 is 12 residues long. Germline assignment: CDR1 LNHNV and CDR2 YYDKDF (reference sequence). Trimming cost V 1 base and J 4 bases, with 2 bases left between them. The CDR3 here is CATSRVNQPQHF. CDR3 nucleotides: TGTGCCACCAGCAGAGTTAATCAGCCCCAGCATTTT.

The CDR3 DNA reads TGTGCCAGCAGCTTGGATTGGCAGGAAAGGAACACTGAAGCTTTCTTT. Translated: CASSLDWQERNTEAFF. V usage is TRBV5-6 and J usage is TRBJ1-1; D gene uncertain. The CDR3 is made up of 16 amino acids. Per germline, CDR1 SGHDT and CDR2 YYEEEE. The V gene lost 0 bases and the J gene lost 1 base, with 13 bases spanning the gap.

The rearrangement links TRBV10-3 to TRBJ1-2; TRBD1 matches 8 bases. V lost 4 bases and J lost 4; bases outside the gene matches: 14. CDR1 ENHRY and CDR2 SYGVKD come from the germline V gene. The CDR3 extends over 17 amino acids. The CDR3 DNA is TGTGCCATCAGTGCGGCAGGCCGGGACAGGAGGTCCTATGGCTACACCTTC. Translating it yields CAISAAGRDRRSYGYTF.

The J gene is TRBJ1-5, the V gene TRBV7-9; D is undetermined. Germline V lookup: CDR1 SEHNR, CDR2 FQNEAQ (reference sequence). V lost 0 bases, J lost 2 bases, and 11 bases lay in between. CDR3 size: 16 residues. CDR3 in DNA: TGTGCCAGCAGCTTAGCGGGCAGTATGGGCAATCAGCCCCAGCATTTT. Protein product: CASSLAGSMGNQPQHF.

The chain recombines TRBV11-2 with TRBJ2-2; 7 bases align to TRBD1. Germline lookup yields CDR1 SGHAT and CDR2 FQNNGV. CDR3 length: 17 amino acids. The trim removed 5 bases at V and 5 bases at J, leaving 14 bases unmatched. The CDR3 coding sequence is TGTGCCAGCAGCCCAAATTCCCGACAGGGCTGGACCGGGGAGCTGTTTTTT. The encoded protein is CASSPNSRQGWTGELFF.

The V and J genes are TRBV7-9 and TRBJ2-4, with 8 bases that match TRBD1. This CDR3 is 14 amino acids long. V lost 0 bases and J lost 7; bases outside the gene matches: 2. CDR1 is SEHNR, CDR2 FQNEAQ, per germline (reference sequence). The CDR3 region has the DNA TGTGCCAGCAGCTTAGCCGGGACAGGCAACATTCAGTACTTC. The encoded protein is CASSLAGTGNIQYF.

The gene calls are TRBV7-9 and TRBJ2-1; 12 nucleotides agree with TRBD2. The J segment lost 8 bases and the V segment lost 3 bases, leaving 8 bases of the junction unmatched. This CDR3 has 16 amino acids. Germline V gene data show CDR1 as SEHNR and CDR2 as FQNEAQ (reference sequence). The CDR3 nucleotides read TGTGCCAGCAGCTTCCCCACTAGCGGGAGGACAGATGAGCAGTTCTTC. As protein: CASSFPTSGRTDEQFF.

The J gene is TRBJ1-2, the V gene TRBV5-1, with D perhaps TRBD1 (6 bases). V was cut by 1 base and J by 6 bases, with 13 bases left in between. This CDR3 is 14 amino acids long. The germline V gene has CDR1 SGHRS and CDR2 YFSETQ. CDR3 in amino acids: CASSLFGGVDGYTF. CDR3 nucleotide sequence: TGCGCCAGCAGCTTGTTTGGGGGCGTGGATGGCTACACCTTC.

Comment on this clone: The same CDR3 can be traced to other DNA sequences in this sample. The genes are TRBV20-1 and TRBJ2-7, with D unclear. Between the trimmed V and J ends, which lost 3 bases and 3 bases, there was a span of 6 bases. Germline CDR1 is DFQATT and CDR2 is SNEGSKA (reference sequence). The length of the CDR3 is 11 residues. The CDR3 bases are TGCAGTGCTAGTCCGAGCTACGAGCAGTACTTC. Translated, it gives CSASPSYEQYF.

V usage is TRBV29-1 and J usage is TRBJ2-3; unclear D gene. Germline V gene sequence: CDR1 SQVTM, CDR2 ANQGSEA. This CDR3 is built from 14 residues. V was trimmed by 5 bases and J by 1 base, leaving 13 bases between them. CDR3 nucleotide sequence: TGCAGCGTTTCCTCCCGATTACGCACAGATACGCAGTATTTT. Translation gives CSVSSRLRTDTQYF.

This clone appeared a single time. The chain joins TRBV6-6 to TRBJ2-1; possible D gene TRBD2, 5 bases. Per germline, CDR1 MNHNY and CDR2 SVGAGI (reference sequence). The CDR3 is 15 amino acids. V lost 0 bases to trimming and J lost 8 bases, with 14 bases between them. CDR3 protein: CASSYSRERGDEQFF. The DNA for the CDR3 is TGTGCCAGCAGTTACTCGAGGGAGCGCGGCGATGAGCAGTTCTTC.

The chain joins TRBV5-4 to TRBJ2-4, with 9 bases matching TRBD2. V gave up 4 bases and J gave up 6 bases; unmatched junction bases: 8. This CDR3 is 15 amino acids long. Germline loops: CDR1 SGHNT, CDR2 YYREEE (reference sequence). The CDR3 region is CASSHLAGAGNIQYF. CDR3 bases: TGTGCCAGCAGCCACTTAGCGGGAGCGGGAAACATTCAGTACTTC.

Points on this clone: Different DNA sequences within this sample yield the same CDR3. The J gene is TRBJ2-3, the V gene TRBV2; the D is unclear. The CDR3 spans 12 residues. V gave up 8 bases and J gave up 2 bases, with 8 bases separating them. Germline CDR1 reads SNHLY; CDR2 reads FYNNEI. The CDR3 sequence is CASRQDTDTQYF. In nucleotides, the CDR3 is TGTGCCAGCCGCCAGGACACAGATACGCAGTATTTT.

V and J are TRBV2 and TRBJ2-3; D gene ambiguous. The CDR3 sequence is 14 residues long. V gave up 5 bases and J gave up 0 bases, with 9 bases separating them. CDR1 and CDR2 from the germline V gene are SNHLY and FYNNEI. The CDR3 DNA sequence: TGTGCCAGCAGTCGCCAGCCTAGCACAGATACGCAGTATTTT. Translating it yields CASSRQPSTDTQYF.

This clone was counted a single time. The J gene is TRBJ1-2, the V gene TRBV6-5; TRBD1 is a possible D gene (5 bases). From germline, CDR1 is MNHEY and CDR2 SVGAGI. This CDR3 comprises 13 residues. V was pared by 3 bases and J by 7 bases, with 12 bases between. The CDR3 region has the DNA TGTGCCAGCAGTTATATAGGGGAATCTGGCTACACCTTC. Translating gives CASSYIGESGYTF.

The rearrangement links TRBV5-4 to TRBJ1-1; D is unresolved. Germline loops: CDR1 SGHNT, CDR2 YYREEE (reference sequence). Trimming took 9 bases from V and 1 from J, leaving 22 bases between them. The CDR3 has 16 residues. The CDR3 sequence: CATTQNRGAENTEAFF. DNA for the CDR3: TGTGCCACCACTCAAAACCGCGGAGCCGAGAACACTGAAGCTTTCTTT.